Here is one T cell receptor (beta chain) with its context. Antigen specificity is unknown. The repertoire was sequenced with immunoSEQ multiplex PCR; TCRdb's copy has only in-frame clones and lacks some. This table holds approximately 25,000 clones, roughly 77% found once. The germline CDR1 and CDR2 sequences are MNHNS and SASEGT. The CDR3 extends over 13 amino acids. With 8 bases removed from V and 6 bases from J, the gap between germline ends came to 14 bases. Blood specimens came from baseline, cycle 4 day 1, and cycle 7 day 1. This sample stems from a study of OX40 agonist ivuxolimab in advanced cancers. Notes on the study in general: Expanded peripheral T cells had an undetermined antigen specificity.

The material was CD4+ or CD8+ T cells sorted from blood, obtained in a trial of the OX40 agonist ivuxolimab. This sequence was found in an adult with an advanced solid tumor such as melanoma, head and neck, liver or kidney cancer. The chain combines TRBV6-1 with TRBJ1-5; D is unclear. The CDR3 region has the DNA TGTGCCAGCGAGTCTACTAGGAGTCAGCCCCAGCATTTT. This translates into CASESTRSQPQHF.